Each of the 24 T cell receptor beta chains below was sequenced from the same sample in a study of human T cells and chemical hapten exposure (dated by TCRdb to 2020 to 2022). Library generation was performed with RACE. The instrument given in TCRdb is NextSeq 500. The raw public reads went through TCRdb reprocessing: fastp at Q25, MiXCR clone calling, in-frame beta chains kept. Every entry covers one CDR3 protein and lists the most common genes and DNA from its rows. The sample records around 260,000 distinct CDR3 sequences, roughly 8.9% of which are singletons. The ten top clones hold approximately 2.3% of the sample. The time point label, read with the paper, signifies: pre-sensitization, week 0. The treatment or condition tag for this specimen amounts to: therapeutic diphenylcyclopropenone sensitization with weekly scalp DPC. Sequenced material: whole blood, taken in connection with sensitization to the hapten diphenylcyclopropenone (DPC). The receptors shown here come from a woman aged 40 to 49 with alopecia areata. Some clones in this sample may be carry-over from other donors' samples.

The genes are TRBV6-1 and TRBJ1-1; no reliable D call. The CDR3 consists of 14 residues. V lost 4 bases to trimming and J lost 2 bases, with 11 bases between them. Germline lookup yields CDR1 MNHNS and CDR2 SASEGT. The chain's CDR3 is CASSGGAFNTEAFF. CDR3 bases: TGTGCCAGCAGTGGGGGAGCATTCAACACTGAAGCTTTCTTT.

This clonotype has a handful of counts. The CDR3 protein is CSVDRGSRGDTQYF. For the CDR3, the DNA is TGCAGCGTTGATCGGGGGTCGCGGGGTGATACGCAGTATTTT. The chain is built from TRBV29-1 and TRBJ2-3; perhaps TRBD2 as D (6 bases). Germline CDR1 reads SQVTM; CDR2 reads ANQGSEA. V shed 3 bases and J shed 6 bases, with 16 bases lying between them. This CDR3 region has 14 residues.

The sample holds one count of this clonotype. The chain carries TRBV12-3 or TRBV12-4 and TRBJ2-5, with D tentatively TRBD1 (5 bases). This CDR3 comprises 14 residues. Trimming removed 2 bases at V and 4 bases at J, with 11 bases between. CDR3 DNA sequence: TGTGCCAGCAGTTTACGCAGGGATGGAGAGACCCAGTACTTC. As protein: CASSLRRDGETQYF.

This clonotype was recorded at least ten times. The CDR3 region is CASSYQPQHF. The CDR3 coding sequence is TGTGCCAGCAGCTATCAGCCCCAGCATTTT. The chain uses TRBV7-2 and TRBJ1-5; D not resolved. Per the germline V gene, CDR1 is SGHTA and CDR2 is FQGNSA. This CDR3 has 10 residues. Between the trimmed V and J ends, which lost 4 bases and 5 bases, there was a span of 0 bases.

The V and J genes are TRBV7-3 and TRBJ2-1, with D uncertain. This CDR3 has 13 residues. Germline CDR1 is SGHTA and CDR2 is FQGTGA. The V end was cut by 2 bases, the J end by 6 bases, with 8 bases between. The chain's CDR3 is CASSLGPPNEQFF. DNA of the CDR3: TGTGCCAGCAGCTTAGGCCCTCCCAATGAGCAGTTCTTC.

There are a few counts of this clonotype. The chain uses TRBV10-3 and TRBJ2-7; 8 bases line up with TRBD1. The J segment lost 4 bases and the V segment lost 6 bases, leaving 2 bases of the junction unmatched. Germline V gives CDR1 ENHRY, CDR2 SYGVKD. This CDR3 is 12 amino acids long. CDR3 region: CAIRTGAYEQYF. DNA of the CDR3: TGTGCCATCAGGACAGGGGCTTACGAGCAGTACTTC.

The chain carries TRBV7-2 and TRBJ1-5; 7 bases are shared with TRBD1. V was pared by 4 bases and J by 0 bases, with 3 bases of the junction left unmatched. In germline, CDR1 is SGHTA, CDR2 FQGNSA. CDR3 length: 15 amino acids. CDR3 sequence (DNA): TGTGCCAGCAGCTGGAGACAGGGTAGCAATCAGCCCCAGCATTTT. This sequence encodes CASSWRQGSNQPQHF. The entire variable domain, with the rest obtained from reference TRBV7-2 and TRBJ1-5, is as follows: GAGVSQSPSNKVTEKGKDVELRCDPISGHTALYWYRQSLGQGLEFLIYFQGNSAPDKSGLPSDRFSAERTGGSVSTLTIQRTQQEDSAVYLCASSWRQGSNQPQHFGDGTRLSIL.

V usage is TRBV5-6 and J usage is TRBJ2-5; D remains unclear. Per the germline V gene, CDR1 is SGHDT and CDR2 is YYEEEE. The CDR3 covers 13 residues. The germline V and J ends were trimmed by 4 bases and 5 bases, with 12 bases remaining between them. The chain's CDR3 is CASSTSGFETQYF. The CDR3 DNA follows: TGTGCCAGCAGCACGTCGGGCTTTGAGACCCAGTACTTC. The full variable domain, its missing parts supplied by reference TRBV5-6 and TRBJ2-5, is DAGVTQSPTHLIKTRGQQVTLRCSPKSGHDTVSWYQQALGQGPQFIFQYYEEEERQRGNFPDRFSGHQFPNYSSELNVNALLLGDSALYLCASSTSGFETQYFGPGTRLLVL.

This sequence joins TRBV6-5 and TRBJ2-7; the match to TRBD1 covers 7 bases. V shed 5 bases, J shed 3 bases, and the junction held 13 bases outside the gene matches. Germline V gene data show CDR1 as MNHEY and CDR2 as SVGAGI. The CDR3 extends over 16 amino acids. As DNA, the CDR3 is TGTGCCAGCAGTCGCCCACCGGGACAGCCGTTCTACGAGCAGTACTTC. It encodes CASSRPPGQPFYEQYF.

The chain recombines TRBV20-1 with TRBJ2-1; perhaps TRBD2 as D (5 bases). CDR1 and CDR2 from the germline V gene are DFQATT and SNEGSKA (reference sequence). This CDR3 has 13 amino acids. V was trimmed by 5 bases and J by 7 bases, leaving 15 bases between them. The CDR3 loop is CSALLGEANEQFF. Here the CDR3 DNA reads TGCAGTGCTCTCTTGGGAGAGGCGAATGAGCAGTTCTTC.

This clonotype was recorded a few times. The DNA of the CDR3 is TGTGCCAGCACCCCGGAGAGGGCCGCTGTAGATACGCAGTATTTT. Protein sequence: CASTPERAAVDTQYF. This sequence joins TRBV4-2 and TRBJ2-3; a possible D gene is TRBD2 (5 bases). The V end was cut by 7 bases, the J end by 5 bases, with 19 bases between. The CDR3 totals 15 residues. Germline V gene lookup returns CDR1 LGHNA and CDR2 YNFKEQ.

This clonotype showed up just a few times. The CDR3 sequence: CRASGGVSYEQYF. CDR3 bases: TGCAGGGCCAGCGGAGGTGTCTCCTACGAGCAGTACTTC. V and J are TRBV20-1 and TRBJ2-7; a possible D gene is TRBD2 (5 bases). The CDR3 covers 13 residues. From germline, CDR1 is DFQATT and CDR2 SNEGSKA (reference sequence).

With respect to this clonotype: One junction end does not reproduce the germline sequence, and a read error may be involved. The chain is built from TRBV10-2 and TRBJ2-3; 12 bases line up with TRBD2. This CDR3 is 17 amino acids long. Looked up from germline, CDR1 is WSHSY and CDR2 is SAAADI. The CDR3 DNA follows: TGCGCCAGCAGGCCAACTAGCGGGAGGCCAAGCACAGATACGCGGTATTTT. Translated, it gives CASRPTSGRPSTDTRYF.

The chain recombines TRBV6-2 or TRBV6-3 with TRBJ1-1, with 8 positions matching TRBD1. Per germline, CDR1 MNHEY and CDR2 SVGEGT. The CDR3 spans 14 residues. J was trimmed by 8 bases and V by 7 bases; bases with no gene match: 12. The CDR3 DNA is TGTGCCAGCACCCCCGGGACAGGCCTCTACGAAGCTTTCTTT. Its protein is CASTPGTGLYEAFF.

This clonotype was found a few times. V gene TRBV10-3 combines with J gene TRBJ1-6; TRBD1 agrees at 12 bases. Trimming at V came to 4 bases and at J to 0 bases, leaving 4 bases not matched to a gene. Per germline, CDR1 ENHRY and CDR2 SYGVKD. The CDR3 is 18 amino acids. CDR3 loop: CAISGGQGASSYNSPLHF. CDR3 coding DNA: TGTGCCATCAGTGGGGGACAGGGGGCGAGCTCCTATAATTCACCCCTCCACTTT.

This clonotype was detected ten times or more. At one boundary the junction diverges from the germline segment, which might be a read error. The CDR3 is CASRTTGRKVF. CDR3 in DNA: TGTGCCAGCAGGACTACCGGGAGAAAAGTTTTT. The V call is TRBV2, the J call TRBJ1-4; D is ambiguous. CDR3 length: 11 amino acids. Germline V gene lookup returns CDR1 SNHLY and CDR2 FYNNEI.

The chain couples TRBV24-1 to TRBJ2-2, with 8 bases that match TRBD1. This CDR3 is built from 15 residues. V lost 8 bases to trimming and J lost 0 bases; unmatched junction nucleotides: 4. Germline CDR1 reads KGHDR; CDR2 reads SFDVKD. The CDR3 reads CATNWTGPNTGELFF. CDR3 nucleotides: TGTGCCACCAACTGGACAGGGCCGAACACCGGGGAGCTGTTTTTT.

The rearrangement uses TRBV3-1 and TRBJ1-1; D is possibly TRBD1 (5 bases). From germline, CDR1 is LGHDT and CDR2 YNNKEL (reference sequence). Trimming stripped 1 base from V and 1 base from J, with 7 bases between. CDR3 length equals 14 residues. CDR3 amino acids: CASSQVGQNTEAFF. DNA for the CDR3: TGTGCCAGCAGCCAAGTTGGACAGAACACTGAAGCTTTCTTT.

On this clonotype itself: Germline and junction disagree at one end, which may indicate a read error. CDR3 coding DNA: TGTGCTAGCAGCTTAGGAGCCCAAGGGACCCAGTACTTC. It specifies CASSLGAQGTQYF. The rearrangement joins TRBV7-7 to TRBJ2-5; D not certain. The CDR3 is made up of 13 amino acids. CDR1 SSHAT and CDR2 FNYEAQ come from the germline V gene (reference sequence).

V is TRBV15 and J is TRBJ2-7; 13 bases match TRBD2. This CDR3 spans 15 amino acids. The V gene's germline CDR1 is LNHNV and CDR2 YYDKDF (reference sequence). After removal of 4 bases from V and 4 bases from J, the junction contained 4 bases not matched to a gene. CDR3 in DNA: TGTGCCACCAGCACCCGACTAGCGGGAGGATACGAGCAGTACTTC. The encoded protein is CATSTRLAGGYEQYF. The full variable domain, in which reference TRBV15 and TRBJ2-7 provide the parts outside the CDR3, is DAMVIQNPRYQVTQFGKPVTLSCSQTLNHNVMYWYQQKSSQAPKLLFHYYDKDFNNEADTPDNFQSRRPNTSFCFLDIRSPGLGDTAMYLCATSTRLAGGYEQYFGPGTRLTVT.

The V and J genes are TRBV3-1 and TRBJ2-3, with a tentative D call TRBD2 (6 bases). The germline V gene has CDR1 LGHDT and CDR2 YNNKEL (reference sequence). The germline V and J ends were trimmed by 3 bases and 6 bases, with 16 bases remaining between them. The CDR3 is 15 amino acids. The CDR3 protein is CASSQGVASVDTQYF. The CDR3, as DNA: TGTGCCAGCAGCCAGGGTGTGGCTAGCGTGGATACGCAGTATTTT.

This clonotype was counted only a few times. This rearrangement joins TRBV7-3 to TRBJ2-5; TRBD1 might be the D (6 bases). Germline lookup yields CDR1 SGHTA and CDR2 FQGTGA. Trimming left V 5 bases short and J 6 bases short, with 13 bases between. The CDR3 contains 13 residues. CDR3 sequence (DNA): TGTGCCAGCAGCGTGGACAGTAGACAGACCCAGTACTTC. Translated, it gives CASSVDSRQTQYF.

This sequence joins TRBV5-1 and TRBJ2-1; 7 bases agree with TRBD1. In germline, CDR1 is SGHRS, CDR2 YFSETQ. This CDR3 comprises 15 residues. The J segment lost 3 bases and the V segment lost 1 base, leaving 4 bases of the junction unmatched. The CDR3 DNA reads TGCGCCAGCAGCTTGACAGGGGTGGACTACAATGAGCAGTTCTTC. This codes for CASSLTGVDYNEQFF.

The sample holds a few counts of this clonotype. The genes are TRBV7-9 and TRBJ2-7, with D hard to call. The V gene lost 3 bases and the J gene lost 1 base, with 7 bases spanning the gap. CDR1 is SEHNR and CDR2 is FQNEAQ in the germline V gene (reference sequence). The CDR3 has 13 residues. The CDR3 spells CASSFRSSYEQYF. The CDR3 nucleotides are TGTGCCAGCAGCTTTCGGAGTTCCTACGAGCAGTACTTC.